The 32 T cell receptor beta chains listed next were all sequenced from one sample in a study of shared clonotypes between healthy human individuals. Only in-frame clones appear in the TCRdb table, and some are missing; sequencing was by immunoSEQ multiplex PCR. The data show about 680,000 clones, under 95% seen once. The naive CD8 population came from CD45RO-negative cells selected for CCR7, without terminally differentiated effector memory CD45RA+ cells. The specimen sequenced was naive CD8+ T cells sorted from blood. The source of these receptors is a man under 40 in good health.

This chain links TRBV11-2 with TRBJ1-1, with TRBD1 as a possible D gene (5 bases). There are 18 residues in the CDR3. V was clipped by 1 base and J by 0 bases, with 18 bases between them. Germline CDR1 is SGHAT and CDR2 is FQNNGV. CDR3 loop: CASSLARPGTVMNTEAFF. CDR3 sequence (DNA): TGTGCCAGCAGCTTAGCCCGTCCCGGGACGGTGATGAACACTGAAGCTTTCTTT.

This chain connects TRBV27 to TRBJ1-5, with 8 nucleotides matching TRBD1. The V and J ends lost 1 base and 4 bases, in that order; junction bases with no gene match: 6. This CDR3 region has 16 residues. Germline lookup yields CDR1 MNHEY and CDR2 SMNVEV (reference sequence). The CDR3 DNA is TGTGCCAGCAGTTTATTGGGGGACAGGAGAAATCAGCCCCAGCATTTT. It is translated as CASSLLGDRRNQPQHF.

The sample holds one count of this clone. This chain links TRBV5-8 with TRBJ2-5; 11 bases match TRBD2. CDR3 length: 16 amino acids. Germline lookup yields CDR1 SGHTS and CDR2 YDEGEE. V gave up 4 bases and J gave up 3 bases; unmatched junction bases: 8. The CDR3 loop reads CASSLGPGLAEETQYF. CDR3 DNA sequence: TGTGCCAGCAGCCTGGGACCGGGACTAGCGGAAGAGACCCAGTACTTC.

The rearrangement links TRBV9 to TRBJ2-1, with 7 bases fitting TRBD2. CDR1 SGDLS and CDR2 YYNGEE come from the germline V gene. This CDR3 is 16 amino acids long. V shed 0 bases and J 2 bases; nucleotides not matched to a gene: 5. The CDR3 DNA sequence: TGTGCCAGCAGCGTAGGGGGCGGGAGCGCCTACAATGAGCAGTTCTTC. Its protein product is CASSVGGGSAYNEQFF.

The chain has TRBV19 and TRBJ2-6, with a possible D match to TRBD1 (6 bases). V was pared by 10 bases and J by 0 bases, with 16 bases between. The CDR3 runs to 16 residues. Germline loops: CDR1 LNHDA, CDR2 SQIVND (reference sequence). The CDR3 region is CATTPTGISGANVLTF. The CDR3 DNA follows: TGTGCCACCACTCCGACAGGAATCTCTGGGGCCAACGTCCTGACTTTC.

The chain's CDR3 is CASPPLPKSACQETQYF. In nucleotides, the CDR3 is TGTGCCAGCCCGCCCCTTCCTAAATCGGCCTGCCAAGAGACCCAGTACTTC. The gene calls are TRBV25-1 and TRBJ2-5, with D unresolved. CDR1 is MGHDK, CDR2 SYGVNS, per germline. Trimming left V 8 bases short and J 1 base short, with 23 bases between. The CDR3 has 17 residues.

The V gene is TRBV9, the J gene TRBJ1-4; no clear D. Per germline, CDR1 SGDLS and CDR2 YYNGEE. Trimming left V 3 bases short and J 7 bases short, with 10 bases between. The CDR3 is 13 amino acids. The CDR3 nucleotides read TGTGCCAGCAGCGGTGTTCCGAGTGAAAAACTGTTTTTT. As protein: CASSGVPSEKLFF.

The V call is TRBV6-4, the J call TRBJ2-1, with 7 bases lining up with TRBD2. V dropped 6 bases and J dropped 5; count of bases not matched to a gene: 4. Per germline, CDR1 MRHNA and CDR2 SNTAGT. The CDR3 contains 13 residues. The CDR3 region has the DNA TGTGCCAGCAGCTGGGGGGGAGACAATGAGCAGTTCTTC. This sequence encodes CASSWGGDNEQFF.

The rearrangement joins TRBV10-1 to TRBJ1-5; D is undetermined. The CDR3 contains 16 residues. CDR1 is WNHNN and CDR2 is SYGVQD in the germline V gene (reference sequence). The V and J ends lost 3 bases and 0 bases respectively, with 12 bases between them. CDR3: CASSEGGPGSNQPQHF. CDR3 nucleotide sequence: TGCGCCAGCAGTGAAGGTGGGCCGGGTAGCAATCAGCCCCAGCATTTT.

To note about this clone: Other DNA sequences from this sample encode an identical CDR3 as well. This rearrangement joins TRBV4-1 to TRBJ1-5; D gene ambiguous. Between the trimmed V and J ends, which lost 1 base and 4 bases, there was a span of 5 bases. The CDR3 is 13 residues long. From germline, CDR1 is MGHRA and CDR2 YSYEKL. CDR3 amino acids: CASSQAGNQPQHF. DNA of the CDR3: TGCGCCAGCAGCCAAGCGGGTAATCAGCCCCAGCATTTT.

The rearrangement links TRBV6-5 to TRBJ2-1; D possibly corresponds to TRBD1 (6 bases). Germline lookup yields CDR1 MNHEY and CDR2 SVGAGI. The CDR3 spans 12 residues. V lost 5 bases and J 9 bases, leaving 11 bases between the germline ends. The DNA of the CDR3 is TGTGCCAGCAGTGCTACAGGGATTGAGCAGTTCTTC. Translation: CASSATGIEQFF.

The chain employs TRBV4-1 and TRBJ2-3; D is unresolved. The CDR3 totals 15 residues. In germline, CDR1 is MGHRA, CDR2 YSYEKL. V was pared by 0 bases and J by 6 bases, with 13 bases between. CDR3 loop: CASSQDWSQMDTQYF. In nucleotides, the CDR3 is TGCGCCAGCAGCCAAGATTGGAGCCAGATGGATACGCAGTATTTT.

The genes are TRBV6-6 and TRBJ1-4; tentatively, D is TRBD1 (5 bases). V lost 6 bases, J lost 5 bases, and 10 bases lay in between. There are 13 residues in the CDR3. Germline V gene data show CDR1 as MNHNY and CDR2 as SVGAGI (reference sequence). CDR3 sequence: CASSQPGNEKLFF. The CDR3 coding sequence is TGTGCCAGCAGCCAGCCAGGGAATGAAAAACTGTTTTTT.

This chain links TRBV9 with TRBJ2-7, with D perhaps TRBD1 or TRBD2 (5 bases each). The germline V gene has CDR1 SGDLS and CDR2 YYNGEE. The CDR3 length is 15 residues. V was pared by 4 bases and J by 5 bases, with 19 bases between. The CDR3 sequence: CASSINTGTRNEQYF. CDR3 coding DNA: TGTGCCAGCAGCATTAATACCGGGACGCGGAACGAGCAGTACTTC.

This chain uses TRBV7-9 with TRBJ2-1; perhaps TRBD2 as D (6 bases). V gave up 5 bases and J gave up 4 bases, with 12 bases separating them. The CDR3 runs to 14 residues. CDR1 and CDR2 (germline): SEHNR, FQNEAQ (reference sequence). CDR3 in amino acids: CASSPRDLYNEQFF. CDR3 coding DNA: TGTGCCAGCAGCCCCCGGGACTTATACAATGAGCAGTTCTTC.

The chain combines TRBV15 with TRBJ2-7, with 8 bases lining up with TRBD2. V lost 3 bases and J lost 2; bases outside the gene matches: 9. CDR1 LNHNV and CDR2 YYDKDF come from the germline V gene (reference sequence). This CDR3 region has 16 residues. DNA of the CDR3: TGTGCCACCAGCAGTATTCGGGAGGGCCATCCCTACGAGCAGTACTTC. This gives the protein CATSSIREGHPYEQYF.

This chain links TRBV29-1 with TRBJ2-5, with 7 bases lining up with TRBD2. CDR1 SQVTM and CDR2 ANQGSEA come from the germline V gene. The V gene end was trimmed by 0 bases and the J gene end by 4 bases; junction bases not matched to a gene: 14. The CDR3 contains 17 residues. The CDR3 DNA is TGCAGCGTTGAAGAAGGCGGAACGGGAGGATCGGGAGAGACCCAGTACTTC. Translated: CSVEEGGTGGSGETQYF.

V usage is TRBV19 and J usage is TRBJ2-7, with 7 bases identical to TRBD1. Germline CDR1 LNHDA, CDR2 SQIVND (reference sequence). This CDR3 has 15 residues. Losses at the gene ends were 1 base for V and 1 base for J; bases not matched to a gene: 4. The CDR3 sequence is CASSIGTGDSYEQYF. DNA of the CDR3: TGTGCCAGTAGTATAGGGACAGGTGATTCCTACGAGCAGTACTTC.

The gene calls are TRBV6-5 and TRBJ1-2; D is ambiguous. V shed 6 bases and J shed 8 bases, with 16 bases lying between them. This CDR3 is 13 amino acids long. Germline V gene data show CDR1 as MNHEY and CDR2 as SVGAGI. The CDR3 loop is CASSPGAGNGYTF. The CDR3 region has the DNA TGTGCCAGCAGCCCCGGTGCGGGGAACGGCTACACCTTC.

The J gene is TRBJ1-2, the V gene TRBV15; no reliable D call. The germline CDR1 and CDR2 sequences are LNHNV and YYDKDF (reference sequence). The CDR3 contains 15 residues. The V end was cut by 3 bases, the J end by 7 bases, with 18 bases between. This chain's CDR3 is CATSSNPPGGSGYTF. The CDR3 DNA sequence: TGTGCCACCAGCAGCAACCCTCCCGGAGGGAGTGGCTACACCTTC. Full variable domain (outside the CDR3, taken from reference TRBV15 and TRBJ1-2): DAMVIQNPRYQVTQFGKPVTLSCSQTLNHNVMYWYQQKSSQAPKLLFHYYDKDFNNEADTPDNFQSRRPNTSFCFLDIRSPGLGDTAMYLCATSSNPPGGSGYTFGSGTRLTVV.

Concerning this clone: An end of the junction differs from the germline gene, which may be a read error. V and J are TRBV7-7 and TRBJ2-3; 8 positions match TRBD1. Germline CDR1 is SSHAT and CDR2 is FNYEAQ (reference sequence). This CDR3 region has 15 residues. In DNA, the CDR3 is TGTGCTAGCAGCTTCAAGCAGGGGGCAGAGAGCCGTCAGTATTTT. Protein product: CASSFKQGAESRQYF.

This clone has a single count. The V call is TRBV7-9, the J call TRBJ1-1; D call uncertain. This CDR3 region has 12 residues. The germline gives CDR1 SEHNR, CDR2 FQNEAQ (reference sequence). Trimming took 7 bases from V and 1 from J, leaving 7 bases between them. CDR3 in DNA: TGTGCCAGCACCCGCGGGAACACTGAAGCTTTCTTT. Translated: CASTRGNTEAFF.

The chain uses TRBV6-5 and TRBJ2-2; 7 bases fit TRBD1. Trimming took 2 bases from V and 4 from J; bases not matched to a gene: 7. The CDR3 contains 16 residues. Germline V gives CDR1 MNHEY, CDR2 SVGAGI. The CDR3 protein is CASSYTTEGATGELFF. The CDR3 DNA sequence: TGTGCCAGCAGTTACACAACCGAGGGGGCCACCGGGGAGCTGTTTTTT.

CDR3 amino acids: CASSGGRESEQFF. The CDR3 nucleotides are TGTGCCAGCAGTGGTGGGCGAGAGAGTGAGCAGTTCTTC. V is TRBV2 and J is TRBJ2-1, with D uncertain. Looked up from germline, CDR1 is SNHLY and CDR2 is FYNNEI. Trimming took off 4 bases at V and 9 bases at J, with 13 bases between the two ends. This CDR3 spans 13 amino acids. The whole variable domain, filled in from reference TRBV2 and TRBJ2-1, reads EPEVTQTPSHQVTQMGQEVILRCVPISNHLYFYWYRQILGQKVEFLVSFYNNEISEKSEIFDDQFSVERPDGSNFTLKIRSTKLEDSAMYFCASSGGRESEQFFGPGTRLTVL.

The CDR3 spells CASSGTSSGRTGELFF. The CDR3 DNA follows: TGTGCCAGCAGCGGAACCTCTAGCGGGAGAACCGGGGAGCTGTTTTTT. This chain joins TRBV9 and TRBJ2-2; 10 positions match TRBD2. V was pared by 3 bases and J by 5 bases, with 7 bases of the junction left unmatched. CDR3 size: 16 residues. Germline V gene sequence: CDR1 SGDLS, CDR2 YYNGEE.

CDR3 coding DNA: TGTGCCAGCAGCTTGGGGCGGGGAAATGAAAAACTGTTTTTT. It is translated as CASSLGRGNEKLFF. The chain has TRBV5-4 and TRBJ1-4; D is unresolved. Trimming left V 0 bases short and J 5 bases short, with 8 bases between. This CDR3 spans 14 amino acids. Germline CDR1 and CDR2: SGHNT and YYREEE (reference sequence).

The chain carries TRBV9 and TRBJ2-3, with D possibly matching TRBD1 (5 bases). There are 14 residues in the CDR3. The ends were cut back, 1 base at V and 5 bases at J, with 11 bases in the middle. Germline V gives CDR1 SGDLS, CDR2 YYNGEE. The CDR3 is CASSVYRHGDTQYF. In DNA form, the CDR3 reads TGTGCCAGCAGCGTATACAGGCATGGAGATACGCAGTATTTT.

A word on this clone: Distinct nucleotide sequences in the sample also encode this CDR3. This chain links TRBV28 with TRBJ1-1; D is unclear. The germline V gene encodes CDR1 MDHEN and CDR2 SYDVKM. CDR3 length: 11 amino acids. Trimming took off 5 bases at V and 4 bases at J, with 5 bases between the two ends. CDR3 in amino acids: CASSPLTEAFF. Written as DNA, the CDR3 is TGTGCCAGCAGTCCTCTCACTGAAGCTTTCTTT.

The V gene is TRBV7-9, the J gene TRBJ2-7, with D unresolved. Per the germline V gene, CDR1 is SEHNR and CDR2 is FQNEAQ (reference sequence). The germline V and J ends were trimmed by 1 base and 8 bases, with 9 bases remaining between them. The CDR3 is made up of 12 amino acids. The CDR3 loop is CASSLEPAKQYF. CDR3 DNA sequence: TGTGCCAGCAGCTTAGAACCCGCCAAGCAGTACTTC.

This chain's CDR3 is CASSSKGRTQITAHHWEYF. The CDR3 bases are TGTGCCAGCAGCTCGAAAGGTCGGACACAGATAACGGCCCACCATTGGGAGTACTTC. The rearrangement uses TRBV21-1 and TRBJ2-7; the table calls TRBD1, which could not be checked here. TRBV21-1 is tagged as a pseudogene. This CDR3 spans 19 amino acids.

The V call is TRBV6-6, the J call TRBJ2-6; D remains unclear. The CDR3 has 14 residues. With 5 bases removed from V and 1 base from J, the gap between germline ends came to 6 bases. The germline CDR1 and CDR2 sequences are MNHNY and SVGAGI (reference sequence). For the CDR3, the DNA is TGTGCCAGCAGTCCCCTTTCTGGGGCCAACGTCCTGACTTTC. It specifies CASSPLSGANVLTF.

The gene calls are TRBV9 and TRBJ2-1, with TRBD2 as a possible D gene (5 bases). Germline CDR1 reads SGDLS; CDR2 reads YYNGEE. V lost 0 bases, J lost 6 bases, and 7 bases lay in between. The CDR3 extends over 13 amino acids. The CDR3, as DNA: TGTGCCAGCAGCGTAGGGACTGTCAATGAGCAGTTCTTC. Protein: CASSVGTVNEQFF.